The clone carrying this T cell receptor (beta chain) is a singleton in its sample. What it binds is not known. This sample stems from a study of shared clonotypes between healthy human individuals. Between the trimmed V and J ends, which lost 3 bases and 1 base, there was a span of 8 bases. CDR1 is SEHNR, CDR2 FQNEAQ, per germline (reference sequence). This CDR3 comprises 14 residues. Study conclusions and caveats: Several donors showed sharing of 4.5% to 5% of naive CD4 clonotypes. Compared with clonotypes that all four donors shared, non-shared clonotypes had lower generation probabilities. Generally, naive subsets came out with larger estimated richness than memory subsets. How much donors shared clonotypes was expected to be affected by sequencing depth.

TCRdb's copy holds only in-frame clones and misses some; the assay was immunoSEQ multiplex PCR. The sample has 2 million to 2.5 million clones; roughly 95% are singletons. This chain connects TRBV7-9 to TRBJ2-3, with D perhaps assigned TRBD1 or TRBD2 (5 bases each). This TCR was sampled from a man aged 18 to 30 in good health. Sequences were obtained from naive CD4+ T cells sorted from blood. The subset here: CD45RA+ positively selected. For the CDR3, the DNA is TGTGCCAGCAGCTTTTTGGGGGGCACAGATACGCAGTATTTT. Protein product: CASSFLGGTDTQYF. Supplemented by reference TRBV7-9 and TRBJ2-3, the full variable domain reads DTGVSQNPRHKITKRGQNVTFRCDPISEHNRLYWYRQTLGQGPEFLTYFQNEAQLEKSRLLSDRFSAERPKGSFSTLEIQRTEQGDSAMYLCASSFLGGTDTQYFGPGTRLTVL.